A single sample gave rise to the 8 T cell receptor beta chains below, sequenced in a study of T cells after somatic rescue of genetic block. Here immunoSEQ multiplex PCR was the method, and the copy in TCRdb shows in-frame clones only, minus some. The data show 12,000 or so clones, around 84% seen once. The sequencing sample was made of peripheral blood mononuclear cells (PBMCs). These receptors were collected from a boy between 10 and 17 years old.

The V call is TRBV6-1, the J call TRBJ1-1; D uncertain. The germline V gene has CDR1 MNHNS and CDR2 SASEGT. The germline V and J ends were trimmed by 2 bases and 1 base, with 8 bases remaining between them. The CDR3 sequence is 14 residues long. In DNA, the CDR3 is TGTGCCAGCAGTGAACCTGGCAGGAACACTGAAGCTTTCTTT. The encoded protein is CASSEPGRNTEAFF.

This clone was picked up a small number of times. The chain is built from TRBV4-2 and TRBJ2-7; 9 bases match TRBD2. This CDR3 region has 15 residues. V shed 0 bases, J shed 2 bases, and the junction held 2 bases outside the gene matches. Looked up from germline, CDR1 is LGHNA and CDR2 is YNFKEQ. CDR3 nucleotide sequence: TGTGCCAGCAGCCAAGATGGCGGGGGGGCCTACGAGCAGTACTTC. It yields the protein CASSQDGGGAYEQYF.

Only one count was recorded for this clone. The J gene is TRBJ2-7, the V gene TRBV4-1, with 8 nucleotides matching TRBD2. This CDR3 region has 14 residues. The ends lost 4 bases at V and 2 bases at J; junction bases unmatched: 4. Germline loops: CDR1 MGHRA, CDR2 YSYEKL. In DNA form, the CDR3 reads TGCGCCAGCAGCCTTAGCGGGGTTACCTACGAGCAGTACTTC. This translates into CASSLSGVTYEQYF.

This clone was counted only a few times. The chain couples TRBV2 to TRBJ1-6; 10 bases line up with TRBD1. After removal of 8 bases from V and 9 bases from J, the junction contained 7 bases not matched to a gene. CDR3 length equals 14 residues. Germline V gives CDR1 SNHLY, CDR2 FYNNEI. Here the CDR3 DNA reads TGTGCCAGCCAGGACAGGGGGTCACGTTCACCCCTCCACTTT. Residues: CASQDRGSRSPLHF. Supplemented by reference TRBV2 and TRBJ1-6, the full variable domain reads EPEVTQTPSHQVTQMGQEVILRCVPISNHLYFYWYRQILGQKVEFLVSFYNNEISEKSEIFDDQFSVERPDGSNFTLKIRSTKLEDSAMYFCASQDRGSRSPLHFGNGTRLTVT.

This sequence joins TRBV4-3 and TRBJ2-3; tentatively, D is TRBD2 (5 bases). The germline V gene has CDR1 LGHNA and CDR2 YSLEER. Trimming shortened V by 2 bases and J by 4 bases, and 16 bases separated the two germline ends. This CDR3 comprises 16 residues. The CDR3 sequence: CASSQRLASISDTQYF. The CDR3 nucleotides read TGCGCCAGCAGCCAACGGCTAGCATCGATTTCAGATACGCAGTATTTT.

In this sample, this clone turned up once. CDR3 in amino acids: CASSYVRGTLTYEQYF. The CDR3 DNA is TGTGCCAGCAGCTATGTCAGGGGGACGTTGACCTACGAGCAGTACTTC. V and J are TRBV5-6 and TRBJ2-7, with TRBD1 matching over 7 bases. Germline CDR1 reads SGHDT; CDR2 reads YYEEEE. The CDR3 sequence is 16 residues long. Germline trimming cut 3 bases from V and 2 bases from J; bases unmatched to any gene: 11.

CDR3 amino acids: CASSKGPTFGGMSGYTF. The CDR3 DNA sequence: TGTGCCAGCAGCAAAGGGCCCACCTTTGGGGGGATGAGTGGCTACACCTTC. The chain combines TRBV21-1 with TRBJ1-2. TRBV21-1 constitutes a pseudogene. The CDR3 is 17 residues long.

V usage is TRBV10-3 and J usage is TRBJ2-1; 11 bases match TRBD2. CDR3 length: 15 amino acids. The germline V gene has CDR1 ENHRY and CDR2 SYGVKD. With V trimmed by 5 bases and J by 5 bases, 5 bases remained unmatched. The CDR3 reads CAISLTSGTNNEQFF. As DNA, the CDR3 is TGTGCCATCAGTTTGACTAGCGGGACTAACAATGAGCAGTTCTTC.